The text below deals with one TCR beta chain. No antigen is known for it. In germline, CDR1 is SEHNR, CDR2 FQNEAQ (reference sequence). The CDR3 is 14 residues long. Trimming cost V 4 bases and J 1 base, with 10 bases left between them. The data were obtained in a study of cytomegalovirus exposure and HLA in healthy donors. Researchers ran the PCR with 60 Vbeta and 13 Jbeta primers. Assay used: immunoSEQ multiplex PCR; TCRdb lists only in-frame clones, some missing. The sample contains about 160,000 clones, 65% to 85% of which appear only once. Study-level findings and limits: Cytomegalovirus-associated TCR beta chains were listed, numbering 150 to 200.

The specimen was PBMCs. This clonotype was obtained from a male donor in good health and CMV-seronegative. The rearrangement links TRBV7-9 to TRBJ1-1; D remains ambiguous. CDR3 in amino acids: CASSSGAGNTEAFF. CDR3 nucleotides: TGTGCCAGCAGCTCGGGAGCAGGGAACACTGAAGCTTTCTTT. The full variable domain, completed using reference TRBV7-9 and TRBJ1-1, is DTGVSQNPRHKITKRGQNVTFRCDPISEHNRLYWYRQTLGQGPEFLTYFQNEAQLEKSRLLSDRFSAERPKGSFSTLEIQRTEQGDSAMYLCASSSGAGNTEAFFGQGTRLTVV.